This note documents a single T cell receptor (beta chain) sequence. Its antigen is unidentified. The study profiled TCR beta VDJ and CDR3 using genomic DNA as template. TCRdb reanalysed the reads using MiXCR and keeps one entry per CDR3 protein. The data show fewer than 150,000 distinct CDR3 sequences, 48% seen once. The data were taken from a study of CD8+CD57+ T cells in acquired aplastic anemia. At the level of the study: Across the sorted CD4+ and CD8+ cells, DNA amounts averaged roughly 3 ug.

CDR1 is SQVTM, CDR2 ANQGSEA, per germline. With V trimmed by 7 bases and J by 4 bases, 11 bases remained unmatched. The CDR3 sequence is 15 residues long. Study outcomes and limitations: No significant patient-versus-control difference appeared in CD8+ Simpson's diversity. Patients and controls turned out to have twenty-nine CD8+ CDR3 sequences in common.

This chain connects TRBV29-1 to TRBJ2-7, with 12 nucleotides matching TRBD2. Specimen: sorted CD4+, CD8+, or CD8+CD57+ T cells (not recorded which) from PBMCs. This clonotype originated in a human donor in good health, serving as a control. Here the CDR3 DNA reads TGCAGCGCCCTAGAGACTAGCGGGGGTCCATACGAGCAGTACTTC. Protein product: CSALETSGGPYEQYF.